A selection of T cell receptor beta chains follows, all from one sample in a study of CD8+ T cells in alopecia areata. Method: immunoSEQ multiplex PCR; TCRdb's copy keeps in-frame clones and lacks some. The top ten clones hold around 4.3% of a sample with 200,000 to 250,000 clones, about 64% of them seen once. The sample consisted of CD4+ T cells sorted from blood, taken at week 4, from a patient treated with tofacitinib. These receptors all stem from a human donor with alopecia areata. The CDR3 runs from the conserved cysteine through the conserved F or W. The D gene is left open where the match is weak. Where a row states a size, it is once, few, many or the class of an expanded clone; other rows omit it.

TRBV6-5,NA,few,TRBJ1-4,CASSYFVAEKLFF,TGTGCCAGCAGTTACTTCGTTGCGGAAAAACTGTTTTTT
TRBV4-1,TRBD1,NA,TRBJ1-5,CASSHAGTGSNQPQHF,TGCGCCAGCAGCCACGCCGGGACAGGGAGCAATCAGCCCCAGCATTTT
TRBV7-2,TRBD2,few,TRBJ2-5,CASSLAASGGQETQYF,TGTGCCAGCAGCTTAGCGGCTAGCGGGGGTCAAGAGACCCAGTACTTC
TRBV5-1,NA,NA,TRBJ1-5,CASSLQGMSNQPQHF,TGCGCCAGCAGCTTACAGGGAATGAGCAATCAGCCCCAGCATTTT
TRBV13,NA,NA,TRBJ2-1,CASSSTNEQFF,TGTGCCAGCAGCTCTACCAATGAGCAGTTCTTC
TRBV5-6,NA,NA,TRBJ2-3,CASGTQIAQYF,TGTGCCAGCGGTACGCAGATTGCGCAGTATTTT
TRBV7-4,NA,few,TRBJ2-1,CASTLYQFF,TGTGCCAGCACCTTGTACCAGTTCTTC
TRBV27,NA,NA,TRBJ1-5,CASSSGGYSNQPQHF,TGTGCCAGCAGCTCGGGAGGTTATAGCAATCAGCCCCAGCATTTT
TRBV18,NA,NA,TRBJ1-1,CASSSGGNTEAFF,TGTGCCAGCAGTTCTGGGGGGAACACTGAAGCTTTCTTT
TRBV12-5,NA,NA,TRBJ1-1,CASGPPRNTEAFF,TGTGCTAGTGGACCCCCCAGGAACACTGAAGCTTTCTTT
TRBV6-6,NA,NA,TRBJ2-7,CASSYSGTLYEQYF,TGTGCCAGCAGTTATTCCGGGACTTTATACGAGCAGTACTTC
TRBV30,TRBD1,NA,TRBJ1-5,CAWSGQGSQPQHF,TGTGCCTGGAGTGGACAGGGTTCTCAGCCCCAGCATTTT
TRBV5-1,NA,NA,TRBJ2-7,CASSSLQTTYEQYF,TGCGCCAGCAGCTCCCTACAGACCACCTACGAGCAGTACTTC
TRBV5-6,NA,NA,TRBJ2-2,CASSLDGRRINTGELFF,TGTGCCAGCAGCTTGGACGGCAGGAGGATTAACACCGGGGAGCTGTTTTTT
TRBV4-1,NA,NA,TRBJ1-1,CASSHLGVGTEAFF,TGCGCCAGCAGCCATTTAGGAGTGGGGACTGAAGCTTTCTTT
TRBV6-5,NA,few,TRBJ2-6,CATAGTVSGANVLTF,TGTGCCACCGCGGGGACAGTGTCTGGGGCCAACGTCCTGACTTTC
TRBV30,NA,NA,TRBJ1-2,CAWSVTGRYGYTF,TGTGCCTGGAGTGTAACAGGGCGCTATGGCTACACCTTC
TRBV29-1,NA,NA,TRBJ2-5,CSGNRGLGETQYF,TGCAGCGGTAATCGGGGGCTCGGAGAGACCCAGTACTTC
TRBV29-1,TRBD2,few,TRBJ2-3,CSVTGLADSTDTQYF,TGCAGCGTTACCGGACTAGCGGATAGCACAGATACGCAGTATTTT
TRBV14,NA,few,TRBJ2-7,CASSRLLGYEQYF,TGTGCCAGCAGCCGACTGCTCGGGTACGAGCAGTACTTC
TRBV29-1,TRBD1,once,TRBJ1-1,CSVREGAGTEAFF,TGCAGCGTTCGGGAGGGGGCGGGCACTGAAGCTTTCTTT
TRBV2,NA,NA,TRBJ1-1,CAGGDLGPAGAFF,TGTGCCGGAGGGGACTTGGGCCCGGCCGGTGCTTTCTTT
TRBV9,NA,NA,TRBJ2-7,CASSPTSGLTYEQYF,TGTGCCAGCAGCCCAACCTCGGGACTCACCTACGAGCAGTACTTC
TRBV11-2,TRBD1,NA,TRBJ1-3,CASSLGYRGLNTIYF,TGTGCCAGCAGCCTCGGCTACAGGGGTCTTAACACCATATATTTT
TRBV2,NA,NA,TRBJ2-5,CASSLQETQYF,TGTGCCAGCAGTCTACAGGAGACCCAGTACTTC
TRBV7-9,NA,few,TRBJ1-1,CASSSSDRLNTEAFF,TGTGCCAGCAGCTCATCGGACAGATTGAACACTGAAGCTTTCTTT
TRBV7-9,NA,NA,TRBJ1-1,CASSSSGGREPEAFF,TGTGCCAGCAGCTCCAGCGGGGGGAGAGAGCCTGAAGCTTTCTTT
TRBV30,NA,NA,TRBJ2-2,CAWTRARAGELFF,TGTGCCTGGACGAGGGCGAGGGCCGGGGAGCTGTTTTTT
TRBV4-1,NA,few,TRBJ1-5,CASSQDPIQGAPQHF,TGCGCCAGCAGCCAAGATCCGATCCAGGGAGCGCCCCAGCATTTT
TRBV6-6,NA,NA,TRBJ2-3,CASSYSRPSADTQYF,TGTGCCAGCAGTTACTCGCGCCCCTCGGCAGATACGCAGTATTTT